The 8 T cell receptor beta chains listed next were all sequenced from one sample in a study of T cell repertoires in cytomegalovirus infection. A single record per CDR3 protein comes from TCRdb applying MiXCR to the reads. The sample carries 100,000 or so distinct CDR3 sequences, approximately 15% recorded once. Sequenced material: PBMCs. The source is a human donor in good health (CMV status not recorded). Some clones in this sample may be carry-over from other donors' samples.

This clonotype was seen ten or more times. The genes are TRBV7-2 and TRBJ2-1; D might be TRBD1 (5 bases). Looked up from germline, CDR1 is SGHTA and CDR2 is FQGNSA. The CDR3 loop spans 13 amino acids. V was cut by 0 bases and J by 10 bases, with 10 bases left in between. The DNA of the CDR3 is TGTGCCAGCAGCTTAGCTCAGGGCAGCGAGCAGTTCTTC. Residues: CASSLAQGSEQFF.

The V gene is TRBV20-1, the J gene TRBJ1-1; D possibly corresponds to TRBD1 (5 bases). CDR3 length: 16 residues. Trimming stripped 2 bases from V and 1 base from J, with 17 bases between. The germline gives CDR1 DFQATT, CDR2 SNEGSKA (reference sequence). The CDR3 DNA follows: TGCAGTGCTAGACCGCCAGGGCGCGGAAGGAACACTGAAGCTTTCTTT. It specifies CSARPPGRGRNTEAFF.

The CDR3 DNA is TGCAGTGCTAGTGGGGACAGGGGAAACGAGCAGTACTTC. This gives the protein CSASGDRGNEQYF. This chain joins TRBV20-1 and TRBJ2-7, with TRBD1 matching over 10 bases. From germline, CDR1 is DFQATT and CDR2 SNEGSKA (reference sequence). V shed 3 bases, J shed 5 bases, and the junction held 4 bases outside the gene matches. CDR3 size: 13 residues.

The chain is built from TRBV2 and TRBJ2-7; the D gene could be TRBD1 or TRBD2 (5 bases each). V was cut by 10 bases and J by 9 bases, with 19 bases left in between. CDR3 size: 12 residues. The germline V gene has CDR1 SNHLY and CDR2 FYNNEI. Here the CDR3 DNA reads TGTGCCAACACGCCCGAGGACGGGACGCAGTACTTC. Protein: CANTPEDGTQYF.

This clonotype was seen many times. The chain links TRBV14 to TRBJ2-6; no reliable D call. V lost 1 base to trimming and J lost 0 bases, with 16 bases between them. There are 19 residues in the CDR3. CDR1 and CDR2 from the germline V gene are SGHDN and FVKESK. The chain's CDR3 is CASSQGSSGFGSGANVLTF. As DNA, the CDR3 is TGTGCCAGCAGCCAAGGAAGCTCCGGATTTGGCTCTGGGGCCAACGTCCTGACTTTC.

The J gene is TRBJ1-1, the V gene TRBV28; tentative D call: TRBD1 (5 bases). V dropped 5 bases and J dropped 1 base, with 5 bases sitting between them. Germline V CDR1 and CDR2: MDHEN, SYDVKM. CDR3 length equals 12 residues. The CDR3 loop reads CASSDRNTEAFF. The CDR3 DNA follows: TGTGCCAGCAGTGACAGGAACACTGAAGCTTTCTTT.

The V gene is TRBV20-1, the J gene TRBJ2-4; possibly TRBD1 or TRBD2 for D (5 bases each). The CDR3 is made up of 14 amino acids. The germline V gene encodes CDR1 DFQATT and CDR2 SNEGSKA (reference sequence). Trimming cost V 5 bases and J 2 bases, with 13 bases left between them. Here the CDR3 reads CSALSGTSKNIQYF. The CDR3 DNA follows: TGCAGTGCTTTATCCGGGACCTCCAAAAACATTCAGTACTTC.

Here the CDR3 reads CASTFQGQIPNEKLFF. DNA of the CDR3: TGTGCCAGCACCTTTCAGGGCCAGATACCTAATGAAAAACTGTTTTTT. This chain uses TRBV7-9 with TRBJ1-4, with D maybe TRBD1 (5 bases). Per the germline V gene, CDR1 is SEHNR and CDR2 is FQNEAQ (reference sequence). V shed 7 bases and J shed 3 bases, with 18 bases lying between them. The CDR3 covers 16 residues.